The rows below give T cell receptor beta chains drawn from one sample of a study of blood T cell repertoires in COVID-19. Method: immunoSEQ multiplex PCR; TCRdb's copy keeps in-frame clones and lacks some. The table records tens of thousands of clones, around 90% of them present only once. Sequencing was performed on peripheral blood. The source of these receptors is a woman aged 45-59 years with acute or convalescent COVID-19. The CDR3 runs from the conserved cysteine through the conserved F or W. Fields, in order: J gene, clone size, V gene, D gene, CDR3 protein, CDR3 DNA. A D gene is named only where the DNA matches it firmly. Where a row states a size, it is once, few, many or the class of an expanded clone; other rows omit it.

j_call: TRBJ2-1; clone_size: .; v_call: TRBV28; d_call: TRBD1; cdr3_aa: CATQPGTGRTEQFF; cdr3_nt: TGTGCCACCCAACCCGGGACAGGGAGGACTGAGCAGTTCTTC
j_call: TRBJ1-3; clone_size: .; v_call: TRBV12-1; d_call: .; cdr3_aa: CASSFYHPGKNTIYF; cdr3_nt: TGTGCCAGCAGCTTTTATCATCCCGGGAAGAACACCATATATTTT
j_call: TRBJ2-1; clone_size: .; v_call: TRBV12-3/TRBV12-4; d_call: .; cdr3_aa: CASSFDTPNEQFF; cdr3_nt: TGTGCCAGCAGTTTTGACACTCCCAATGAGCAGTTCTTC
j_call: TRBJ1-5; clone_size: .; v_call: TRBV27; d_call: .; cdr3_aa: CASSLSVLVGVGDSNQPQHF; cdr3_nt: TGTGCCAGCAGTTTATCAGTGTTGGTTGGGGTAGGGGATAGCAATCAGCCCCAGCATTTT
j_call: TRBJ2-3; clone_size: once; v_call: TRBV10-3; d_call: .; cdr3_aa: CVTGVSSGGMADTQYF; cdr3_nt: TGTGTAACCGGGGTTTCCAGTGGGGGGATGGCAGATACGCAGTATTTT
j_call: TRBJ2-2; clone_size: once; v_call: TRBV2; d_call: .; cdr3_aa: CASTGSVRSGELFF; cdr3_nt: TGTGCCAGCACGGGTAGCGTACGATCCGGGGAGCTGTTTTTT
j_call: TRBJ1-5; clone_size: .; v_call: TRBV18; d_call: TRBD1; cdr3_aa: CASSPAGTGEQPQHF; cdr3_nt: TGTGCCAGCTCACCGGCTGGGACAGGGGAGCAGCCCCAGCATTTT
j_call: TRBJ1-2; clone_size: .; v_call: TRBV5-1; d_call: .; cdr3_aa: CASSGLHGYTF; cdr3_nt: TGCGCCTCGTCGGGGTTGCACGGCTACACCTTC
j_call: TRBJ2-5; clone_size: few; v_call: TRBV19; d_call: TRBD2; cdr3_aa: CASRGLAGVGETQYF; cdr3_nt: TGTGCCAGTAGGGGACTAGCGGGAGTCGGAGAGACCCAGTACTTC
j_call: TRBJ1-2; clone_size: .; v_call: TRBV30; d_call: .; cdr3_aa: CAWSEGPGEVFGYTF; cdr3_nt: TGTGCCTGGAGTGAGGGGCCCGGGGAGGTATTTGGCTACACCTTC
j_call: TRBJ2-1; clone_size: .; v_call: TRBV7-9; d_call: TRBD1; cdr3_aa: CASRGQGARNEQFF; cdr3_nt: TGTGCCAGCAGAGGCCAGGGGGCGAGAAATGAGCAGTTCTTC
j_call: TRBJ1-6; clone_size: .; v_call: TRBV7-8; d_call: .; cdr3_aa: CASSSSTGRSPSPLHF; cdr3_nt: TGTGCCAGCAGCTCCTCCACAGGGAGATCTCCTTCACCCCTCCACTTT
j_call: TRBJ2-5; clone_size: .; v_call: TRBV7-2; d_call: TRBD2; cdr3_aa: CASSSSGTPGETQYF; cdr3_nt: TGTGCCAGCAGTTCCAGCGGGACCCCGGGAGAGACCCAGTACTTC
j_call: TRBJ1-3; clone_size: .; v_call: TRBV30; d_call: .; cdr3_aa: CACTLWGNTIYF; cdr3_nt: TGTGCCTGCACTTTGTGGGGAAACACCATATATTTT
j_call: TRBJ1-2; clone_size: .; v_call: TRBV6-2/TRBV6-3; d_call: .; cdr3_aa: CASSYPDYGYTF; cdr3_nt: TGTGCCAGCAGTTACCCAGACTATGGCTACACCTTC
j_call: TRBJ2-2; clone_size: .; v_call: TRBV11-2; d_call: TRBD1; cdr3_aa: CASSFPREGTGAFTGELFF; cdr3_nt: TGTGCCAGCAGCTTCCCCCGAGAGGGGACAGGGGCTTTCACCGGGGAGCTGTTTTTT
j_call: TRBJ2-3; clone_size: .; v_call: TRBV6-5; d_call: .; cdr3_aa: CASRAGFTDTQYF; cdr3_nt: TGTGCCAGCAGGGCGGGGTTCACAGATACGCAGTATTTT
j_call: TRBJ2-1; clone_size: .; v_call: TRBV27; d_call: TRBD2; cdr3_aa: CASSKRELDYNEQFF; cdr3_nt: TGTGCCAGCTCAAAGCGGGAGTTGGACTACAATGAGCAGTTCTTC
j_call: TRBJ2-3; clone_size: .; v_call: TRBV3-1/TRBV3-2; d_call: TRBD2; cdr3_aa: CASSQHSGRNTDTQYF; cdr3_nt: TGTGCCAGCAGCCAACATAGCGGGAGAAACACAGATACGCAGTATTTT
j_call: TRBJ1-3; clone_size: .; v_call: TRBV4-3; d_call: TRBD1; cdr3_aa: CASSQDQTGGGSGNTIYF; cdr3_nt: TGCGCCAGCAGCCAAGACCAAACAGGGGGCGGCTCTGGAAACACCATATATTTT
j_call: TRBJ1-1; clone_size: .; v_call: TRBV3-1/TRBV3-2; d_call: .; cdr3_aa: CASSQESETVYFTEAFF; cdr3_nt: TGTGCCAGCAGCCAAGAGTCCGAGACAGTCTACTTCACTGAAGCTTTCTTT
j_call: TRBJ2-1; clone_size: .; v_call: TRBV5-1; d_call: TRBD1; cdr3_aa: CASSLESGQVKVEQFF; cdr3_nt: TGCGCCAGCAGCTTGGAGTCAGGACAGGTTAAGGTTGAGCAGTTCTTC
j_call: TRBJ2-2; clone_size: .; v_call: TRBV6-5; d_call: .; cdr3_aa: CASSPDGQTLFF; cdr3_nt: TGTGCCAGCAGTCCTGATGGACAGACGCTGTTTTTT
j_call: TRBJ2-1; clone_size: .; v_call: TRBV7-6; d_call: .; cdr3_aa: CASSSRFALVNEQFF; cdr3_nt: TGTGCCAGCAGCTCTAGGTTCGCCCTGGTCAATGAGCAGTTCTTC
j_call: TRBJ1-4; clone_size: .; v_call: TRBV7-9; d_call: TRBD1; cdr3_aa: CASSDRDSTNEKLFF; cdr3_nt: TGTGCCAGCAGCGACAGGGATTCAACTAATGAAAAACTGTTTTTT
j_call: TRBJ2-5; clone_size: few; v_call: TRBV27; d_call: TRBD1; cdr3_aa: CASAWTGGDETQYF; cdr3_nt: TGTGCCAGCGCCTGGACAGGGGGAGATGAGACCCAGTACTTC
j_call: TRBJ1-3; clone_size: .; v_call: TRBV11-3; d_call: .; cdr3_aa: CASSSGAGNTIYF; cdr3_nt: TGTGCCAGCAGCTCCGGGGCTGGAAACACCATATATTTT
j_call: TRBJ2-2; clone_size: .; v_call: TRBV10-3; d_call: .; cdr3_aa: CAISESGRTGELFF; cdr3_nt: TGTGCCATCAGTGAGTCTGGGAGGACAGGGGAGCTGTTTTTT
j_call: TRBJ2-7; clone_size: .; v_call: TRBV7-9; d_call: .; cdr3_aa: CASSLTVSSYEQYF; cdr3_nt: TGTGCCAGCAGTTTGACTGTGAGCTCCTACGAGCAGTACTTC
j_call: TRBJ1-5; clone_size: .; v_call: TRBV2; d_call: .; cdr3_aa: CASSDPEQPQHF; cdr3_nt: TGTGCCAGCAGTGATCCGGAGCAGCCCCAGCATTTT
j_call: TRBJ2-3; clone_size: .; v_call: TRBV4-1; d_call: TRBD2; cdr3_aa: CASSQGTLAGSDTQYF; cdr3_nt: TGCGCCAGCAGCCAAGGTACCCTAGCGGGATCAGATACGCAGTATTTT
j_call: TRBJ2-5; clone_size: .; v_call: TRBV28; d_call: .; cdr3_aa: CASSFNLQGRVTQYF; cdr3_nt: TGTGCCAGCAGTTTCAATCTTCAGGGGCGAGTGACCCAGTACTTC
j_call: TRBJ1-4; clone_size: .; v_call: TRBV10-3; d_call: .; cdr3_aa: CAISESIGGSEKLFF; cdr3_nt: TGTGCCATCAGTGAGTCGATCGGCGGGTCTGAAAAACTGTTTTTT
j_call: TRBJ1-1; clone_size: .; v_call: TRBV18; d_call: .; cdr3_aa: CASSPLSGDTEAFF; cdr3_nt: TGTGCCAGCTCACCATTGTCCGGGGACACTGAAGCTTTCTTT
j_call: TRBJ2-3; clone_size: .; v_call: TRBV19; d_call: .; cdr3_aa: CASREANTQYF; cdr3_nt: TGTGCCAGTAGAGAAGCGAATACGCAGTATTTT
j_call: TRBJ1-3; clone_size: .; v_call: TRBV12-3/TRBV12-4; d_call: .; cdr3_aa: CASSHGNTIYF; cdr3_nt: TGTGCCAGCAGCCATGGAAACACCATATATTTT
j_call: TRBJ2-3; clone_size: .; v_call: TRBV19; d_call: TRBD2; cdr3_aa: CASSRTSGVTDTQYF; cdr3_nt: TGTGCCAGTAGTAGGACTAGCGGGGTAACAGATACGCAGTATTTT
j_call: TRBJ2-1; clone_size: .; v_call: TRBV19; d_call: TRBD2; cdr3_aa: CASSLAGTSYNEQFF; cdr3_nt: TGTGCCAGTAGCCTAGCGGGGACCTCCTACAATGAGCAGTTCTTC
j_call: TRBJ1-1; clone_size: .; v_call: TRBV10-1; d_call: TRBD1; cdr3_aa: CASSPSTGGIRSVTEAFF; cdr3_nt: TGCGCCAGCAGTCCCTCGACAGGGGGTATTAGGTCGGTCACTGAAGCTTTCTTT
j_call: TRBJ2-5; clone_size: .; v_call: TRBV25-1; d_call: .; cdr3_aa: CASSASGGETQYF; cdr3_nt: TGTGCCAGCAGTGCGTCCGGGGGAGAGACCCAGTACTTC
j_call: TRBJ1-5; clone_size: .; v_call: TRBV13; d_call: .; cdr3_aa: CASSSQSNQPQHF; cdr3_nt: TGTGCCAGCAGCTCACAAAGCAATCAGCCCCAGCATTTT